This T cell receptor beta chain was identified during a study of blood T cell repertoires in COVID-19. The protocol was immunoSEQ multiplex PCR, while the TCRdb copy is restricted to in-frame clones and leaves out a portion. Altogether about 160,000 clones are present, approximately 86% being singletons, with the ten largest covering roughly a tenth. CDR1 is MNHEY and CDR2 is SMNVEV in the germline V gene (reference sequence). The V segment lost 6 bases and the J segment 8 bases; nucleotides outside the gene matches: 22. There are 21 residues in the CDR3. The receptor was isolated from an elderly woman with active or convalescent COVID-19. This chain uses TRBV27 with TRBJ2-1; 16 bases agree with TRBD2. Sample: peripheral blood. CDR3 nucleotide sequence: TGTGCCAGCAGACCCTTTTCCGGGACTAGCGGGAGGGCTAAGAAATCTGATGAGCAGTTCTTC. Its protein product is CASRPFSGTSGRAKKSDEQFF.